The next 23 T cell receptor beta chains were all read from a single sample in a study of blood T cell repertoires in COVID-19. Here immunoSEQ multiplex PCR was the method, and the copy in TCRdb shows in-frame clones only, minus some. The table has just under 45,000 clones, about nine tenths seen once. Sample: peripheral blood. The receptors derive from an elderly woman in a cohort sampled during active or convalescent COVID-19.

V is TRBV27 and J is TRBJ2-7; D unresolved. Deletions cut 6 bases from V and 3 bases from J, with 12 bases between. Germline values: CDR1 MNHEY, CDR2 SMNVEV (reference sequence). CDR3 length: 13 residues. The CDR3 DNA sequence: TGTGCCAGCAGCGCCCTCCTGCGCTACGAGCAGTACTTC. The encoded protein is CASSALLRYEQYF.

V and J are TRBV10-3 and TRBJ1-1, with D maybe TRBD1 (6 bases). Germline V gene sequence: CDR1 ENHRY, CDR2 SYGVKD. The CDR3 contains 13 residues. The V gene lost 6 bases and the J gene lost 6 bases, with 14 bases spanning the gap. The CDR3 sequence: CAIRVDGTSEAFF. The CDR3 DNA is TGTGCCATCAGGGTAGACGGGACATCTGAAGCTTTCTTT.

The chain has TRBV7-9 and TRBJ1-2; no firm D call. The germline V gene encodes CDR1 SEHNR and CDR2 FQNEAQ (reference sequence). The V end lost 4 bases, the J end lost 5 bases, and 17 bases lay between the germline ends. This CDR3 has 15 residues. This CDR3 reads CASSSPSLARYGYTF. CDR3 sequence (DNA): TGTGCCAGCAGCTCTCCCAGCCTAGCCAGGTATGGCTACACCTTC.

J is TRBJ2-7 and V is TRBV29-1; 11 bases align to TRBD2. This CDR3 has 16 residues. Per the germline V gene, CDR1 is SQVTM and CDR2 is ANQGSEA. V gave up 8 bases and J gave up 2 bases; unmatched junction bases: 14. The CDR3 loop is CSLIKIGTSGTYEQYF. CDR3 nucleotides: TGCAGCCTGATAAAGATAGGGACTAGCGGAACCTACGAGCAGTACTTC.

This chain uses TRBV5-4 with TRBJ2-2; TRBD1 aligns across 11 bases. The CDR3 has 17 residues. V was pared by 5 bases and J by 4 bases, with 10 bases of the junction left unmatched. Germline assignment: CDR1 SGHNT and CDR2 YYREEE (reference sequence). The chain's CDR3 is CASRIDLGQGVTGELFF. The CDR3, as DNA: TGTGCCAGCAGGATAGACCTGGGACAGGGGGTCACCGGGGAGCTGTTTTTT. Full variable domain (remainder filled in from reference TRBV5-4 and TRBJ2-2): ETGVTQSPTHLIKTRGQQVTLRCSSQSGHNTVSWYQQALGQGPQFIFQYYREEENGRGNFPPRFSGLQFPNYSSELNVNALELDDSALYLCASRIDLGQGVTGELFFGEGSRLTVL.

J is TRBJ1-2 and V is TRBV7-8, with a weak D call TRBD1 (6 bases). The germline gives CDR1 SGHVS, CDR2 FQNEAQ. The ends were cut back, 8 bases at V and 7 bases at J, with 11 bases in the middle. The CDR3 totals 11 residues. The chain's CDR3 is CASGGAPGYTF. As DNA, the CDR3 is TGTGCCAGCGGGGGGGCTCCTGGCTACACCTTC.

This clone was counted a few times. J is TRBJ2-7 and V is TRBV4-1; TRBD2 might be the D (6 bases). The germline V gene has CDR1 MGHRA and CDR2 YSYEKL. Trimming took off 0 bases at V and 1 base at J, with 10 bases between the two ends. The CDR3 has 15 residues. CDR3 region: CASSQESGTSYEQYF. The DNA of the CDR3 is TGCGCCAGCAGCCAAGAGTCCGGGACTTCCTACGAGCAGTACTTC.

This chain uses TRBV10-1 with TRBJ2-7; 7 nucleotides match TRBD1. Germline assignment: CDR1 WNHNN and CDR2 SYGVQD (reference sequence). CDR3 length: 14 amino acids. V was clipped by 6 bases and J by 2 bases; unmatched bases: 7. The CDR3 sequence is CASSPGTVTYEQYF. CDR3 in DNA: TGCGCCAGCAGCCCCGGGACAGTGACCTACGAGCAGTACTTC.

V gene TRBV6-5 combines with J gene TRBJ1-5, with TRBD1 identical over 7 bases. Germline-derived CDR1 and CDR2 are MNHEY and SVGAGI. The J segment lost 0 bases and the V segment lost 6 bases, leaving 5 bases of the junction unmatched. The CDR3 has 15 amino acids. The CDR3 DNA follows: TGTGCCAGCAGGCCGACAGGGTATAGCAATCAGCCCCAGCATTTT. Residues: CASRPTGYSNQPQHF.

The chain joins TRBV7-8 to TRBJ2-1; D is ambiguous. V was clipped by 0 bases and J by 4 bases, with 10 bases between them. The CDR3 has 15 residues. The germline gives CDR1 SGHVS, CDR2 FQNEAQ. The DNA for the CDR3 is TGTGCCAGCAGCTTAGCTAGGAGAGTTTACAATGAGCAGTTCTTC. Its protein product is CASSLARRVYNEQFF.

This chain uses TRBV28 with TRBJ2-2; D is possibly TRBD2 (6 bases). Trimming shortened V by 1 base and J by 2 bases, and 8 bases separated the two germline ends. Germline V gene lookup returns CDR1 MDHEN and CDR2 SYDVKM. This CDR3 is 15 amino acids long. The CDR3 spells CASSLSGLNTGELFF. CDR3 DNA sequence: TGTGCCAGCAGTTTATCGGGACTCAACACCGGGGAGCTGTTTTTT. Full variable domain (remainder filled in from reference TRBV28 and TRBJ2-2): DVKVTQSSRYLVKRTGEKVFLECVQDMDHENMFWYRQDPGLGLRLIYFSYDVKMKEKGDIPEGYSVSREKKERFSLILESASTNQTSMYLCASSLSGLNTGELFFGEGSRLTVL.

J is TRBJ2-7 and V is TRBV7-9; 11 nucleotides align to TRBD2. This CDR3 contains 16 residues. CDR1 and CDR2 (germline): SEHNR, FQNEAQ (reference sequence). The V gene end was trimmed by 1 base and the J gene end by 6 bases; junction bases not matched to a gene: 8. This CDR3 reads CASSLGGSGRAFEQYF. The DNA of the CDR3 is TGTGCCAGCAGCTTAGGCGGTAGCGGGAGGGCCTTCGAGCAGTACTTC.

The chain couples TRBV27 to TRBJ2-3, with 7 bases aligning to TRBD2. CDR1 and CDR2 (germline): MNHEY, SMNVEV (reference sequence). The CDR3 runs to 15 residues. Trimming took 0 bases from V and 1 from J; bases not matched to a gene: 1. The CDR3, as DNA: TGTGCCAGCAGTTTATCGGCGGGGGGCACAGATACGCAGTATTTT. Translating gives CASSLSAGGTDTQYF.

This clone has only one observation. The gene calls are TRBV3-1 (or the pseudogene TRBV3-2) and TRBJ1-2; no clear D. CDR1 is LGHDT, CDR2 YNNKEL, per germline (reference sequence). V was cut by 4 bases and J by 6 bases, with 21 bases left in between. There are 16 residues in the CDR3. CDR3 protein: CASSPTHVPGFNGYTF. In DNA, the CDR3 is TGTGCCAGCAGCCCTACACACGTCCCGGGGTTTAATGGCTACACCTTC.

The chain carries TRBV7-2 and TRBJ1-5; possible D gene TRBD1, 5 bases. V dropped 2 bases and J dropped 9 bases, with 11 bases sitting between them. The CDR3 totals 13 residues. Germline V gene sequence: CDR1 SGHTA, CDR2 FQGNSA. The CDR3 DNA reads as TGTGCCAGCAGCTTAAGATCAGGGCGGCCCCAGCATTTT. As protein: CASSLRSGRPQHF.

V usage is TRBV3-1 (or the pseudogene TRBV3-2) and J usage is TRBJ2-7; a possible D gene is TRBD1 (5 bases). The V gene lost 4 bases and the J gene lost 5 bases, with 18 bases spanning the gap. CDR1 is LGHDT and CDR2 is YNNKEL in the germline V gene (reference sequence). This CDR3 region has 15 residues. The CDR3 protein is CASSPPGRAFDEQYF. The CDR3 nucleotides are TGTGCCAGCAGCCCCCCAGGCAGGGCGTTCGACGAGCAGTACTTC.

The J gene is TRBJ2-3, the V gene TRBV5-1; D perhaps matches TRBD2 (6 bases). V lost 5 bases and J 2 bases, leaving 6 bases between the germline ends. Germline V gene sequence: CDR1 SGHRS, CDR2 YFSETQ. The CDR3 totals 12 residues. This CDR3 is CASRDYTDTQYF. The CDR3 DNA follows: TGCGCCAGCAGGGACTACACAGATACGCAGTATTTT.

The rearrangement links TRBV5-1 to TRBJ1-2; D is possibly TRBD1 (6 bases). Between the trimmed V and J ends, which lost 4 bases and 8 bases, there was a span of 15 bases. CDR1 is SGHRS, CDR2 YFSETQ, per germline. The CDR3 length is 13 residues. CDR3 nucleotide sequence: TGCGCCAGCAGCCCCGGGGGGCGCCAGGGCTACACCTTC. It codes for CASSPGGRQGYTF.

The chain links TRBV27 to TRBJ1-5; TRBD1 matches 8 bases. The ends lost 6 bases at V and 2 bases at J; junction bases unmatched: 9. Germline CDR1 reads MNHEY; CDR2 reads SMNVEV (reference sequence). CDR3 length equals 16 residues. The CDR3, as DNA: TGTGCCAGCAGGGGGCAGGGGGCGTTGGGCAATCAGCCCCAGCATTTT. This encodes CASRGQGALGNQPQHF.

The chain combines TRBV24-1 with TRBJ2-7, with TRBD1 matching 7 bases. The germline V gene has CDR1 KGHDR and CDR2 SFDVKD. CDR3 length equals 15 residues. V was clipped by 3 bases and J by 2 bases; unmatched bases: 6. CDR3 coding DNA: TGTGCCACCAGTGATCCCGGACAGGCACCCTACGAGCAGTACTTC. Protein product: CATSDPGQAPYEQYF.

The CDR3 here is CASSLQSVGTDTQYF. The CDR3 DNA is TGTGCCAGCAGTCTTCAGTCCGTCGGCACAGATACGCAGTATTTT. The genes are TRBV6-2 or TRBV6-3 and TRBJ2-3; D call uncertain. This CDR3 comprises 15 residues. Trimming left V 5 bases short and J 1 base short, with 13 bases between. From germline, CDR1 is MNHEY and CDR2 SVGEGT.

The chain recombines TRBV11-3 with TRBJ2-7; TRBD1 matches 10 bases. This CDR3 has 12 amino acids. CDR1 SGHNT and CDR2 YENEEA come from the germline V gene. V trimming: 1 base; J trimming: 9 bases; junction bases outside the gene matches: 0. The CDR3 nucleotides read TGTGCCAGCAGCTTAGGACAGGGGGCGCAGTACTTC. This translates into CASSLGQGAQYF.

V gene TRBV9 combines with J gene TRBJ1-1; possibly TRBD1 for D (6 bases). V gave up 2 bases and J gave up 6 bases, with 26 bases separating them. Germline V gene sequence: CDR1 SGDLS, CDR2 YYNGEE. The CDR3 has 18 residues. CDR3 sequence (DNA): TGTGCCAGCAGCGTGGAACCCGGGACACCAACTATGGAGGCTGAAGCTTTCTTT. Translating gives CASSVEPGTPTMEAEAFF.